Shown below are 25 T cell receptor beta chains from a single sample sequenced in a study of T cell responses to AZD1222 COVID-19 vaccine. Libraries were prepared by immunoSEQ multiplex PCR; TCRdb keeps only in-frame clonotypes and omits some of them. The sample consists of about 120,000 clones, over 75% of them appearing once. This material consisted of peripheral blood, taken on day 0 of AZD1222 vaccination. The receptors stem from an adult in good health.

The chain couples TRBV7-9 to TRBJ1-2; D is perhaps TRBD1 (5 bases). Looked up from germline, CDR1 is SEHNR and CDR2 is FQNEAQ (reference sequence). The ends were cut back, 5 bases at V and 8 bases at J, with 15 bases in the middle. The length of the CDR3 is 13 residues. CDR3 region: CASSGTSGRGYTF. CDR3 nucleotides: TGTGCCAGCAGCGGGACCTCCGGCAGAGGCTACACCTTC.

V is TRBV7-2 and J is TRBJ1-5; D is possibly TRBD1 (5 bases). V gave up 4 bases and J gave up 4 bases, with 14 bases separating them. The CDR3 has 15 amino acids. CDR1 is SGHTA, CDR2 FQGNSA, per germline. CDR3 region: CASSSGQGGNQPQHF. The CDR3 DNA reads as TGTGCCAGCAGCTCAGGCCAGGGCGGAAATCAGCCCCAGCATTTT.

The chain combines TRBV5-1 with TRBJ2-2; D remains unclear. Deletions cut 6 bases from V and 6 bases from J, with 15 bases between. This CDR3 has 14 residues. Germline-derived CDR1 and CDR2 are SGHRS and YFSETQ. The CDR3 loop reads CASKPGPRPGELFF. The CDR3 DNA sequence: TGCGCCAGCAAACCGGGCCCCCGTCCCGGGGAGCTGTTTTTT.

The CDR3 nucleotides are TGTGCCAGCAAAGGAAGACAGGGCAGCCACGAGCAGTACTTC. Its translation: CASKGRQGSHEQYF. The chain joins TRBV6-6 to TRBJ2-7, with 7 bases matching TRBD1. CDR1 and CDR2 (germline): MNHNY, SVGAGI (reference sequence). The CDR3 extends over 14 amino acids. Trimming removed 7 bases from V and 5 bases from J; junction bases left unmatched: 11.

This clone has more than one count but fewer than ten. The V and J genes are TRBV18 and TRBJ2-5; D is ambiguous. The CDR3 length is 17 residues. Trimming took off 2 bases at V and 2 bases at J, with 18 bases between the two ends. CDR1 KGHSH and CDR2 LQKENI come from the germline V gene. The CDR3 DNA follows: TGTGCCAGCTCACCAGGCGTTTACACGGGCAGGCAAGAGACCCAGTACTTC. Translated: CASSPGVYTGRQETQYF.

This clone was observed once. This chain connects TRBV9 to TRBJ2-7, with D possibly being TRBD2 (6 bases). The CDR3 sequence is 15 residues long. The ends were cut back, 0 bases at V and 2 bases at J, with 12 bases in the middle. Germline V gene sequence: CDR1 SGDLS, CDR2 YYNGEE. In nucleotides, the CDR3 is TGTGCCAGCAGCGTAGCCGGGAGTGGGGCCTACGAGCAGTACTTC. It translates to CASSVAGSGAYEQYF.

The chain couples TRBV6-2 or TRBV6-3 to TRBJ2-1, with D possibly matching TRBD1 (6 bases). Deletions cut 2 bases from V and 4 bases from J, with 12 bases between. The CDR3 has 15 amino acids. Germline CDR1 reads MNHEY; CDR2 reads SVGEGT. The CDR3 bases are TGTGCCAGCAGTTACCTCAGGGGCCTTTACAATGAGCAGTTCTTC. Translating gives CASSYLRGLYNEQFF.

This clone was observed a few times. This sequence joins TRBV7-3 and TRBJ2-5; no firm D call. CDR1 and CDR2 from the germline V gene are SGHTA and FQGTGA. The V gene lost 5 bases and the J gene lost 7 bases, with 14 bases spanning the gap. The CDR3 has 13 amino acids. The CDR3 loop reads CASSPTAVGTQYF. CDR3 DNA: TGTGCCAGCAGCCCGACCGCTGTGGGGACCCAGTACTTC.

The chain carries TRBV7-9 and TRBJ1-6, with TRBD1 identical over 7 bases. The CDR3 covers 14 residues. The junction had 8 bases not matched to a gene; V was cut back by 5 bases and J by 10 bases. The germline gives CDR1 SEHNR, CDR2 FQNEAQ (reference sequence). The chain's CDR3 is CASSLTGAGSPLHF. For the CDR3, the DNA is TGTGCCAGCAGCCTTACAGGGGCCGGATCACCCCTCCACTTT.

CDR3 bases: TGCGCCAGCAGCTCTGGAGACCAGGGGTACTATGGCTACACCTTC. This codes for CASSSGDQGYYGYTF. The chain has TRBV5-1 and TRBJ1-2; maybe TRBD1 (6 bases). The CDR3 runs to 15 residues. Germline V CDR1 and CDR2: SGHRS, YFSETQ. V lost 3 bases and J lost 3, with 15 bases in between.

This rearrangement joins TRBV9 to TRBJ1-1, with D possibly matching TRBD1 (6 bases). This CDR3 has 14 residues. Germline V gene data show CDR1 as SGDLS and CDR2 as YYNGEE. The ends were cut back, 5 bases at V and 0 bases at J, with 11 bases in the middle. DNA of the CDR3: TGTGCCAGCAGTTTCGGGACAATGAACACTGAAGCTTTCTTT. As protein: CASSFGTMNTEAFF. The entire variable domain, with the rest obtained from reference TRBV9 and TRBJ1-1, is as follows: DSGVTQTPKHLITATGQRVTLRCSPRSGDLSVYWYQQSLDQGLQFLIQYYNGEERAKGNILERFSAQQFPDLHSELNLSSLELGDSALYFCASSFGTMNTEAFFGQGTRLTVV.

The genes are TRBV15 and TRBJ1-1; no clear D gene. The germline V and J ends were trimmed by 4 bases and 5 bases, with 11 bases remaining between them. The CDR3 is 13 amino acids. Germline V lookup: CDR1 LNHNV, CDR2 YYDKDF (reference sequence). This CDR3 reads CATSIEVDTEAFF. The CDR3 nucleotides are TGTGCCACCAGCATAGAGGTCGATACTGAAGCTTTCTTT.

V is TRBV4-2 and J is TRBJ2-1, with 10 nucleotides matching TRBD2. The CDR3 length is 15 residues. Germline V lookup: CDR1 LGHNA, CDR2 YNFKEQ. V was clipped by 6 bases and J by 4 bases; unmatched bases: 6. This chain's CDR3 is CASSPRTSGYNEQFF. In nucleotides, the CDR3 is TGTGCCAGCAGTCCAAGGACTAGCGGTTACAATGAGCAGTTCTTC.

V is TRBV27 and J is TRBJ2-7; weak D call: TRBD2 (5 bases). V dropped 4 bases and J dropped 0 bases, with 13 bases sitting between them. Germline-derived CDR1 and CDR2 are MNHEY and SMNVEV (reference sequence). The CDR3 is 15 amino acids. The CDR3 region has the DNA TGTGCCAGCAGTTCCTCCGGGATGAGCTCCTACGAGCAGTACTTC. Its translation: CASSSSGMSSYEQYF.

The rearrangement links TRBV21-1 to TRBJ1-2; the table gives TRBD1 as D, unverified against the DNA. TRBV21-1 is marked as a pseudogene. This CDR3 has 14 amino acids. The CDR3 reads CASSSRTGGYGYTF. As DNA, the CDR3 is TGTGCCAGCAGCAGTCGGACAGGGGGCTATGGCTACACCTTC.

This clone was detected once. The sample contains more than one DNA sequence encoding this CDR3. The CDR3 nucleotides read TGCGCCAGCAGCTTGGGTGCCGGGGAGCTGTTTTTT. Amino acids: CASSLGAGELFF. The chain has TRBV5-1 and TRBJ2-2, with no clear D. Trimming took 0 bases from V and 6 from J, leaving 3 bases between them. The CDR3 loop spans 12 amino acids. CDR1 and CDR2 (germline): SGHRS, YFSETQ. The full variable domain, its missing parts supplied by reference TRBV5-1 and TRBJ2-2, is KAGVTQTPRYLIKTRGQQVTLSCSPISGHRSVSWYQQTPGQGLQFLFEYFSETQRNKGNFPGRFSGRQFSNSRSEMNVSTLELGDSALYLCASSLGAGELFFGEGSRLTVL.

The CDR3 DNA sequence: TGTGCCAGCAGCGGTACAGGGGGCAATCAGCCCCAGCATTTT. This gives the protein CASSGTGGNQPQHF. The chain couples TRBV9 to TRBJ1-5; 7 bases fit TRBD1. With 3 bases clipped from V and 2 bases from J, the junction kept 2 bases outside the gene matches. The CDR3 is made up of 14 amino acids. Germline V gene lookup returns CDR1 SGDLS and CDR2 YYNGEE.

The J gene is TRBJ2-3, the V gene TRBV5-1; 10 nucleotides line up with TRBD2. The length of the CDR3 is 18 residues. Losses at the gene ends were 0 bases for V and 1 base for J; bases not matched to a gene: 8. Germline CDR1 SGHRS, CDR2 YFSETQ. The CDR3 DNA is TGCGCCAGCAGCTTGGCCGAGGTAGCGGGGGGCCGCACAGATACGCAGTATTTT. Amino acids: CASSLAEVAGGRTDTQYF.

In regard to this clone: Other nucleotide sequences from this sample produce the same CDR3. This chain uses TRBV24-1 with TRBJ1-5; D unclear. V lost 0 bases to trimming and J lost 0 bases, with 2 bases between them. This CDR3 spans 14 amino acids. CDR1 and CDR2 (germline): KGHDR, SFDVKD. As DNA, the CDR3 is TGTGCCACCAGTGATTTGAATAGCAATCAGCCCCAGCATTTT. Translated, it gives CATSDLNSNQPQHF.

In its sample, this clone was seen once. The gene calls are TRBV9 and TRBJ1-3; D not resolved. CDR1 and CDR2 from the germline V gene are SGDLS and YYNGEE. Trimming stripped 0 bases from V and 5 bases from J, with 0 bases between. This CDR3 region has 11 residues. Here the CDR3 reads CASSVGNTIYF. The CDR3 DNA sequence: TGTGCCAGCAGCGTAGGAAACACCATATATTTT.

The CDR3 sequence: CASSHVEGYYGYTF. CDR3 nucleotide sequence: TGTGCCAGCTCACATGTTGAGGGTTACTATGGCTACACCTTC. The V call is TRBV18, the J call TRBJ1-2, with unresolved D. The germline V and J ends were trimmed by 4 bases and 3 bases, with 12 bases remaining between them. CDR3 size: 14 residues. Per the germline V gene, CDR1 is KGHSH and CDR2 is LQKENI.

This chain uses TRBV5-8 with TRBJ1-5; maybe TRBD1 (5 bases). From germline, CDR1 is SGHTS and CDR2 YDEGEE. The CDR3 runs to 15 residues. Trimming removed 0 bases from V and 6 bases from J, with 13 bases in between. The CDR3 reads CASSLEGLGGQPQHF. The DNA for the CDR3 is TGTGCCAGCAGCTTGGAAGGACTGGGGGGTCAGCCCCAGCATTTT.

The rearrangement joins TRBV7-2 to TRBJ1-3, with a tentative D call TRBD1 (5 bases). This CDR3 region has 14 residues. V was trimmed by 6 bases and J by 0 bases, leaving 9 bases between them. CDR1 and CDR2 from the germline V gene are SGHTA and FQGNSA. In DNA form, the CDR3 reads TGTGCCAGCAGGACAGCCAACTCTGGAAACACCATATATTTT. Translation gives CASRTANSGNTIYF.

The chain uses TRBV5-1 and TRBJ2-5; the match to TRBD2 covers 13 bases. Trimming removed 6 bases from V and 2 bases from J; junction bases left unmatched: 7. The CDR3 length is 16 residues. The germline V gene encodes CDR1 SGHRS and CDR2 YFSETQ. The CDR3 here is CASNVGTSGNQETQYF. CDR3 DNA sequence: TGCGCCAGCAATGTTGGGACTAGCGGGAATCAAGAGACCCAGTACTTC.

In its sample, this clone was seen once. The V call is TRBV27, the J call TRBJ2-3; tentative D call: TRBD2 (6 bases). The CDR3 contains 17 residues. Germline V lookup: CDR1 MNHEY, CDR2 SMNVEV (reference sequence). Trimming pared 7 bases from V and 3 bases from J, leaving 23 bases between. CDR3 nucleotides: TGTGCCAGCACCACAGAGAGACTAGGACCCCTGACAGATACGCAGTATTTT. Translating gives CASTTERLGPLTDTQYF.